Sequencing of this TCR beta chain was carried out in a study of radiotherapy plus CTLA-4 blockade in lung cancer. Turning to this clone: Its antigen is still unknown.

Study results and limitations: Together with interferon-beta, which increased in serum after radiation, early dynamic changes in blood T cell clones were reportedly the best predictors of response.

The study gave focal radiation plus ipilimumab CTLA-4 blockade to patients with chemo-refractory metastatic non-small-cell lung cancer. The germline CDR1 and CDR2 sequences are ENHRY and SYGVKD. The germline V and J ends were trimmed by 0 bases and 4 bases, with 10 bases remaining between them. This CDR3 has 15 amino acids. The repertoire was sequenced with immunoSEQ multiplex PCR; TCRdb's copy has only in-frame clones and lacks some. Of about 77,000 clones listed, 70% to 80% are singletons. The sample here was peripheral blood, taken from a patient treated with radiotherapy plus ipilimumab. The genes are TRBV10-3 and TRBJ1-5; D call uncertain. This receptor was taken from a human donor with non-small cell lung cancer whose response to radiotherapy plus ipilimumab could not be evaluated. CDR3 protein: CAISESSQPNQPQHF. CDR3 nucleotides: TGTGCCATCAGTGAGTCCTCACAGCCGAATCAGCCCCAGCATTTT.